This is a list of T cell receptor beta chains from one sample in a study of T cell responses to AZD1222 COVID-19 vaccine. Only in-frame clones appear in the TCRdb table, and some are missing; sequencing was by immunoSEQ multiplex PCR. Among approximately 140,000 clones, about 91% were seen once, and the ten largest hold about 1.9%. Here the sequenced sample was peripheral blood, taken 28 days after the second AZD1222 dose. Receptors originate from an adult who received the AZD1222 COVID-19 vaccine. Both conserved end residues are part of each CDR3. D genes are given only for firm matches. Not every row has a clone size; where given, it reads once, few, many or a size class.

d_call: TRBD1; j_call: TRBJ2-7; clone_size: -; v_call: TRBV2; cdr3_aa: CASSPTGGPSEQYF; cdr3_nt: TGTGCCAGCAGCCCCACAGGGGGCCCTTCCGAGCAGTACTTC
d_call: -; j_call: TRBJ1-1; clone_size: -; v_call: TRBV10-2; cdr3_aa: CASSESRNTEAFF; cdr3_nt: TGCGCCAGCAGTGAGTCGCGAAACACTGAAGCTTTCTTT
d_call: TRBD1; j_call: TRBJ1-2; clone_size: once; v_call: TRBV14; cdr3_aa: CASSQRTGDGYTF; cdr3_nt: TGTGCCAGCAGCCAAAGGACAGGGGATGGCTACACCTTC
d_call: -; j_call: TRBJ1-1; clone_size: -; v_call: TRBV6-1; cdr3_aa: CASSDTWEAEAFF; cdr3_nt: TGTGCCAGCAGTGACACCTGGGAGGCGGAAGCTTTCTTT
d_call: TRBD1; j_call: TRBJ1-1; clone_size: once; v_call: TRBV19; cdr3_aa: CASSTGQGGLTEAFF; cdr3_nt: TGTGCCAGTAGTACTGGACAGGGGGGACTCACTGAAGCTTTCTTT
d_call: -; j_call: TRBJ1-2; clone_size: -; v_call: TRBV5-1; cdr3_aa: CASSLVPGLGYGYTF; cdr3_nt: TGCGCCAGCAGCTTGGTACCGGGCCTCGGCTATGGCTACACCTTC
d_call: TRBD1; j_call: TRBJ1-2; clone_size: -; v_call: TRBV6-5; cdr3_aa: CATTQGAFYGYTF; cdr3_nt: TGTGCCACTACCCAGGGGGCCTTCTATGGCTACACCTTC
d_call: -; j_call: TRBJ1-1; clone_size: -; v_call: TRBV11-3; cdr3_aa: CASSSLGTLNTEAFF; cdr3_nt: TGTGCCAGCAGTTCCCTAGGGACTTTGAACACTGAAGCTTTCTTT
d_call: -; j_call: TRBJ1-1; clone_size: -; v_call: TRBV28; cdr3_aa: CASSRGLGAFF; cdr3_nt: TGTGCCAGCTCCCGGGGGCTTGGCGCTTTCTTT
d_call: -; j_call: TRBJ1-2; clone_size: -; v_call: TRBV18; cdr3_aa: CASSPQTNYGYTF; cdr3_nt: TGTGCCAGCTCACCACAGACCAACTATGGCTACACCTTC
d_call: TRBD1; j_call: TRBJ1-2; clone_size: -; v_call: TRBV28; cdr3_aa: CASSLTGEINYGYTF; cdr3_nt: TGTGCCAGCAGTTTGACAGGGGAAATTAACTATGGCTACACCTTC
d_call: -; j_call: TRBJ1-2; clone_size: -; v_call: TRBV6-5; cdr3_aa: CASMEGPRIRGYTF; cdr3_nt: TGTGCCAGCATGGAGGGTCCTCGGATTCGGGGCTACACCTTC
d_call: TRBD1; j_call: TRBJ1-2; clone_size: once; v_call: TRBV11-1; cdr3_aa: CASSTGTGGYGYTF; cdr3_nt: TGTGCCAGCAGCACGGGGACAGGGGGATATGGCTACACCTTC
d_call: -; j_call: TRBJ2-1; clone_size: -; v_call: TRBV11-2; cdr3_aa: CASSLNQDREQFF; cdr3_nt: TGTGCCAGCAGCTTAAATCAGGACCGAGAGCAGTTCTTC
d_call: TRBD1; j_call: TRBJ1-2; clone_size: once; v_call: TRBV19; cdr3_aa: CASSMVGQYNYGYTF; cdr3_nt: TGTGCCAGTAGTATGGTGGGACAGTATAACTATGGCTACACCTTC
d_call: -; j_call: TRBJ1-1; clone_size: -; v_call: TRBV29-1; cdr3_aa: CSVEDVAGARAFF; cdr3_nt: TGCAGCGTTGAAGATGTGGCGGGGGCGAGAGCTTTCTTT
d_call: -; j_call: TRBJ1-3; clone_size: -; v_call: TRBV4-3; cdr3_aa: CASSPMTGSGNTIYF; cdr3_nt: TGCGCCAGCAGCCCAATGACCGGTTCTGGAAACACCATATATTTT
d_call: -; j_call: TRBJ2-1; clone_size: -; v_call: TRBV6-4; cdr3_aa: CASSLGESSYNEQFF; cdr3_nt: TGTGCCAGCAGTCTGGGGGAGAGCTCCTACAATGAGCAGTTCTTC
d_call: TRBD1; j_call: TRBJ1-3; clone_size: once; v_call: TRBV11-3; cdr3_aa: CASSTRDSLSGNTIYF; cdr3_nt: TGTGCCAGCAGCACCCGGGACAGCCTCTCTGGAAACACCATATATTTT
d_call: TRBD2; j_call: TRBJ2-1; clone_size: -; v_call: TRBV7-2; cdr3_aa: CASSLAVLAGVEQFF; cdr3_nt: TGTGCCAGCAGCTTAGCGGTCCTAGCGGGAGTTGAGCAGTTCTTC
d_call: TRBD1; j_call: TRBJ1-2; clone_size: -; v_call: TRBV11-2; cdr3_aa: CASSRRTGYYGYTF; cdr3_nt: TGTGCCAGCAGCCGACGGACAGGCTACTATGGCTACACCTTC
d_call: -; j_call: TRBJ2-1; clone_size: -; v_call: TRBV6-4; cdr3_aa: CASSDGGGNNEQFF; cdr3_nt: TGTGCCAGCAGTGACGGAGGCGGGAACAATGAGCAGTTCTTC
d_call: TRBD2; j_call: TRBJ2-1; clone_size: -; v_call: TRBV28; cdr3_aa: CASSLAGGSYNEQFF; cdr3_nt: TGTGCCAGCAGTCTAGCGGGAGGCTCCTACAATGAGCAGTTCTTC
d_call: -; j_call: TRBJ1-4; clone_size: -; v_call: TRBV5-6; cdr3_aa: CASSPPGQDEKLFF; cdr3_nt: TGTGCCAGCAGCCCCCCGGGACAAGACGAAAAACTGTTTTTT
d_call: -; j_call: TRBJ2-1; clone_size: -; v_call: TRBV11-3; cdr3_aa: CASSPRGRGYNEQFF; cdr3_nt: TGTGCCAGCAGCCCCCGGGGGAGGGGGTACAATGAGCAGTTCTTC
d_call: -; j_call: TRBJ1-5; clone_size: once; v_call: TRBV19; cdr3_aa: CASSMGGRVYGQPQHF; cdr3_nt: TGTGCCAGTAGTATGGGTGGCAGGGTATACGGGCAGCCCCAGCATTTT
d_call: -; j_call: TRBJ1-1; clone_size: -; v_call: TRBV11-3; cdr3_aa: CASSPRFDTEAFF; cdr3_nt: TGTGCCAGCAGCCCCAGGTTCGACACTGAAGCTTTCTTT
d_call: -; j_call: TRBJ2-2; clone_size: -; v_call: TRBV9; cdr3_aa: CASSFRPGELFF; cdr3_nt: TGTGCCAGCAGCTTCCGGCCCGGGGAGCTGTTTTTT
d_call: -; j_call: TRBJ1-2; clone_size: -; v_call: TRBV7-6; cdr3_aa: CASSTGLNYGYTF; cdr3_nt: TGTGCCAGCAGCACGGGACTTAACTATGGCTACACCTTC
d_call: -; j_call: TRBJ1-2; clone_size: -; v_call: TRBV19; cdr3_aa: CASTQIFGYGYTF; cdr3_nt: TGTGCCAGTACCCAAATATTCGGCTATGGCTACACCTTC
d_call: -; j_call: TRBJ1-1; clone_size: -; v_call: TRBV6-6; cdr3_aa: CASSRGGGEAFF; cdr3_nt: TGTGCCAGCAGTAGAGGGGGTGGGGAAGCTTTCTTT
d_call: TRBD1; j_call: TRBJ1-1; clone_size: -; v_call: TRBV30; cdr3_aa: CAANRGNTEAFF; cdr3_nt: TGTGCCGCTAACAGGGGGAACACTGAAGCTTTCTTT
d_call: -; j_call: TRBJ1-5; clone_size: -; v_call: TRBV6-5; cdr3_aa: CASSFPRGKSNQPQHF; cdr3_nt: TGTGCCAGCAGTTTTCCTCGGGGGAAGAGCAATCAGCCCCAGCATTTT
d_call: -; j_call: TRBJ1-5; clone_size: once; v_call: TRBV18; cdr3_aa: CASSPWGNQPQHF; cdr3_nt: TGTGCCAGCTCACCGTGGGGCAATCAGCCCCAGCATTTT
d_call: -; j_call: TRBJ1-1; clone_size: -; v_call: TRBV7-8; cdr3_aa: CASSAILRNTEAFF; cdr3_nt: TGTGCCAGCAGCGCGATATTAAGGAACACTGAAGCTTTCTTT
d_call: TRBD1; j_call: TRBJ1-1; clone_size: once; v_call: TRBV5-1; cdr3_aa: CASRGAGGLGTEAFF; cdr3_nt: TGCGCCAGCAGAGGCGCAGGGGGCTTAGGGACTGAAGCTTTCTTT
d_call: TRBD1; j_call: TRBJ2-1; clone_size: -; v_call: TRBV29-1; cdr3_aa: CSVEDLRQGGSYNEQFF; cdr3_nt: TGCAGCGTTGAAGATCTTAGACAGGGGGGCTCCTACAATGAGCAGTTCTTC
d_call: -; j_call: TRBJ2-1; clone_size: -; v_call: TRBV2; cdr3_aa: CASSGRQSLAYNEQFF; cdr3_nt: TGTGCCAGCAGTGGGAGACAGAGTCTGGCCTACAATGAGCAGTTCTTC
d_call: -; j_call: TRBJ2-1; clone_size: -; v_call: TRBV7-2; cdr3_aa: CASSTRTSYNEQFF; cdr3_nt: TGTGCCAGCAGTACGAGGACATCCTACAATGAGCAGTTCTTC
d_call: TRBD1; j_call: TRBJ1-2; clone_size: -; v_call: TRBV12-3/TRBV12-4; cdr3_aa: CASSPRQGLGYTF; cdr3_nt: TGTGCCAGCAGTCCCCGACAGGGCCTTGGCTACACCTTC
d_call: -; j_call: TRBJ2-3; clone_size: -; v_call: TRBV12-5; cdr3_aa: CASAKQDTQYF; cdr3_nt: TGTGCTAGTGCCAAGCAAGATACGCAGTATTTT